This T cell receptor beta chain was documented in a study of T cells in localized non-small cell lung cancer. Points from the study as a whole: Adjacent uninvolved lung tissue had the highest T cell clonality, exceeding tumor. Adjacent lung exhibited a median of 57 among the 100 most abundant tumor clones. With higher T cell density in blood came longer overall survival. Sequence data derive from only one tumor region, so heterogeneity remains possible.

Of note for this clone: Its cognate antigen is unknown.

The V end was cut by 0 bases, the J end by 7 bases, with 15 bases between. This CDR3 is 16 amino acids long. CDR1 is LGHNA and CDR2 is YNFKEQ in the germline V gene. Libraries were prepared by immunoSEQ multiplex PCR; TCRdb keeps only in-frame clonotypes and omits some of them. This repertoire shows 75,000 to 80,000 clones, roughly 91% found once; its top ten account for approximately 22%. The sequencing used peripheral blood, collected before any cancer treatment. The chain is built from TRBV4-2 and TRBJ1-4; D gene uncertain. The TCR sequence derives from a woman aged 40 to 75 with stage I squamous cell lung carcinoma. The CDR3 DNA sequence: TGTGCCAGCAGCCAAGATTATAGGGAGGGTAGTGAAAAACTGTTTTTT. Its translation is CASSQDYREGSEKLFF.